The T cell receptor (beta chain) under discussion was sequenced for a study of blood T cell repertoires in COVID-19. Study-wide context: Sources were T cells, B-cell-depleted T cells, or PBMCs; the material itself was cDNA or gDNA.

The CDR3 totals 14 residues. J was trimmed by 6 bases and V by 1 base; bases with no gene match: 5. Germline CDR1 is LGHNA and CDR2 is YNFKEQ. Assay used: immunoSEQ multiplex PCR; TCRdb lists only in-frame clones, some missing. The sample includes around 200,000 clones, almost 90% of them seen just once. V usage is TRBV4-2 and J usage is TRBJ1-1; 7 nucleotides match TRBD1. The sequence derives from a man aged 18 to 29 with active or convalescent COVID-19. Material: peripheral blood. In nucleotides, the CDR3 is TGTGCCAGCAGCCAAGGGGACAGATTCCCTGAAGCTTTCTTT. Its translation is CASSQGDRFPEAFF.